This TCR beta chain was observed in a study of blood T cell repertoires in COVID-19. This clone was seen more than once but under ten times. The protocol was immunoSEQ multiplex PCR, while the TCRdb copy is restricted to in-frame clones and leaves out a portion. Counted here are around 360,000 clones, about 89% occurring once; the ten biggest clones make up less than 2.5%. CDR3 length equals 16 residues. Trimming took 4 bases from V and 6 from J; bases not matched to a gene: 5. Germline lookup yields CDR1 SGHNT and CDR2 YYREEE (reference sequence). The sequence was obtained from a man between 35 and 55 years old in a cohort exposed to, infected with or recovered from COVID-19 (not recorded which). The rearrangement joins TRBV5-4 to TRBJ2-2; 14 bases match TRBD2. What was sequenced was PBMCs or T cells enriched from blood (not recorded which). The CDR3 loop is CASSHGTSGRPGELFF. The CDR3 bases are TGTGCCAGCAGCCACGGGACTAGCGGGAGACCCGGGGAGCTGTTTTTT.